This T cell receptor (beta chain) stems from a study of shared clonotypes between healthy human individuals. Study summary: Per donor, CD8 memory used one plate, CD8 naive used two, CD4 memory used three and CD4 naive used three. Study results and caveats: Several donors showed sharing of about 5.5% of naive CD4 clonotypes. Generation probability values for non-shared clonotypes were lower than those for clonotypes shared by all four donors.

The ends lost 3 bases at V and 3 bases at J; junction bases unmatched: 8. Germline V CDR1 and CDR2: LNHNV, YYDKDF (reference sequence). The CDR3 covers 18 residues. The authors divided CD4+ cells into CD45RA+ naive and CD45RA-negative memory subsets. Details on this clone: The antigen remains undetermined.

Libraries were prepared by immunoSEQ multiplex PCR; TCRdb keeps only in-frame clonotypes and omits some of them. The table records around 2.5 million clones, 80% to 95% of them present only once. Source material: naive CD4+ T cells from PBMCs. Subset described: CD45RA+ positively selected. The TCR was taken from a man between 18 and 29 years old in good health. Some clones in this sample may be carry-over from other donors' samples. V gene TRBV15 combines with J gene TRBJ2-1, with 13 nucleotides matching TRBD2. The CDR3 here is CATSRGLAGRRGYNEQFF. DNA for the CDR3: TGTGCCACCAGCAGGGGACTAGCGGGAAGGAGAGGCTACAATGAGCAGTTCTTC.